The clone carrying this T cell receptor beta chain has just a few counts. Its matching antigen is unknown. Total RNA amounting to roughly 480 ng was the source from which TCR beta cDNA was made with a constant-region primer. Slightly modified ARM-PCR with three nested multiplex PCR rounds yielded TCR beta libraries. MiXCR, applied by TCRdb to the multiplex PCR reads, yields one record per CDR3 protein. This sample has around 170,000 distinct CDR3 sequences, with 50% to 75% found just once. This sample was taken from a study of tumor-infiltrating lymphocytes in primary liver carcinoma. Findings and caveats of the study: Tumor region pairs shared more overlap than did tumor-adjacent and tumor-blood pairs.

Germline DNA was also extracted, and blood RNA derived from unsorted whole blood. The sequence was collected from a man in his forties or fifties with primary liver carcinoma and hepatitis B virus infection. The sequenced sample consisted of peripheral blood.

CDR3 sequence: CASSPGLAGGKDEQYF. CDR3 in DNA: TGTGCCAGCAGCCCGGGACTAGCGGGAGGAAAAGACGAGCAGTACTTC. The chain couples TRBV7-9 to TRBJ2-7; 15 bases align to TRBD2. The CDR3 totals 16 residues. Germline V gives CDR1 SEHNR, CDR2 FQNEAQ (reference sequence). Trimming cost V 5 bases and J 5 bases; bases outside gene matches: 7.